A selection of T cell receptor beta chains follows, all from one sample in a study of blood T cell repertoires in COVID-19. Using immunoSEQ multiplex PCR, the repertoire was profiled, and TCRdb retains in-frame clones only, with some absent. Among about 210,000 clones listed, around 85% were seen once. Sequenced sample: PBMCs or T cells enriched from blood (not recorded which). The receptors come from a man aged 35 to 55 who had recovered from COVID-19. Each CDR3 is given without its conserved first and last residue.

J: TRBJ1-5; length: 11; V: TRBV7-9; CDR3: ASSFGINQPQH
J: TRBJ2-5; length: 12; V: TRBV5-6; CDR3: ASSLGLALETQY
J: TRBJ1-4; length: 13; V: TRBV25-1; CDR3: ASSPARGANEKLF
J: TRBJ2-1; length: 14; V: TRBV7-2; CDR3: ASSFLLARPKNEQF
J: TRBJ1-5; length: 13; V: TRBV3-1/TRBV3-2; CDR3: ASSQTGGAEQPQH
J: TRBJ2-7; length: 12; V: TRBV7-2; CDR3: ASSWGQVTYEQY
J: TRBJ2-1; length: 13; V: TRBV7-9; CDR3: ASSLGRGRYNEQF
J: TRBJ2-7; length: 12; V: TRBV7-8; CDR3: ASSSGTRMYEQY
J: TRBJ1-6; length: 13; V: TRBV5-1; CDR3: ASSGGQVNNSPLH
J: TRBJ2-6; length: 14; V: TRBV24-1; CDR3: ATSDRQGFGANVLT
J: TRBJ2-2; length: 14; V: TRBV27; CDR3: ASNFLGTGADGELF
J: TRBJ1-5; length: 13; V: TRBV19; CDR3: ASRKQTGLLQPQH
J: TRBJ1-1; length: 14; V: TRBV18; CDR3: ASSPPWGQGGTEAF
J: TRBJ1-2; length: 12; V: TRBV18; CDR3: ASSPTDSRYGYT
J: TRBJ1-6; length: 12; V: TRBV3-1/TRBV3-2; CDR3: ASSQGDSNSPLH
J: TRBJ1-5; length: 13; V: TRBV7-9; CDR3: ASSLGGQSNQPQH
J: TRBJ2-7; length: 10; V: TRBV20-1; CDR3: SASLSSYEQY
J: TRBJ1-3; length: 15; V: TRBV2; CDR3: ASSPVPSHSSGNTIY
J: TRBJ1-2; length: 10; V: TRBV13; CDR3: AARAGNYGYT
J: TRBJ1-6; length: 14; V: TRBV27; CDR3: ASSEGTGVYNSPLH
J: TRBJ2-5; length: 13; V: TRBV5-1; CDR3: ASSGKGDRQETQY
J: TRBJ1-4; length: 13; V: TRBV18; CDR3: ASSPAGTGGEKLF
J: TRBJ1-5; length: 13; V: TRBV6-5; CDR3: ASSSHGTGAQPQH
J: TRBJ2-1; length: 13; V: TRBV2; CDR3: ASSEEGLAGAEQF
J: TRBJ2-3; length: 17; V: TRBV19; CDR3: ASSTQGTGLRDNTDTQY
J: TRBJ2-7; length: 13; V: TRBV6-4; CDR3: ASMILWRVNYEQY
J: TRBJ1-2; length: 12; V: TRBV11-3; CDR3: ASSFTGSSYGYT
J: TRBJ2-7; length: 13; V: TRBV14; CDR3: ASSQGGGPGYEQY
J: TRBJ2-3; length: 13; V: TRBV9; CDR3: ASSNGDRVTDTQY
J: TRBJ2-3; length: 13; V: TRBV6-4; CDR3: ASSTDGGPTDTQY
J: TRBJ2-1; length: 14; V: TRBV5-6; CDR3: ASSSLEVLANNEQF
J: TRBJ2-7; length: 14; V: TRBV6-1; CDR3: ASSEAGQQGSYEQY
J: TRBJ2-7; length: 13; V: TRBV28; CDR3: ASSTQGQGLYEQY
J: TRBJ1-3; length: 12; V: TRBV2; CDR3: ASRSLVSGNTIY
J: TRBJ1-4; length: 12; V: TRBV29-1; CDR3: SGKTGTANEKLF
J: TRBJ2-7; length: 10; V: TRBV3-1/TRBV3-2; CDR3: ASSQALGEQY
J: TRBJ2-7; length: 15; V: TRBV4-1; CDR3: ASSQVSEDTFSYEQY
J: TRBJ2-7; length: 13; V: TRBV28; CDR3: ASSSTGTSGYEQY
J: TRBJ1-2; length: 12; V: TRBV25-1; CDR3: ASSGGQAVYGYT
J: TRBJ1-1; length: 12; V: TRBV3-1/TRBV3-2; CDR3: ASSDRGRFAEAF
J: TRBJ1-2; length: 10; V: TRBV12-3/TRBV12-4; CDR3: ASSGSNYGYT
J: TRBJ1-2; length: 11; V: TRBV30; CDR3: AWSTGYRVGYT
J: TRBJ2-5; length: 15; V: TRBV5-1; CDR3: ASSLGPLGQAGETQY
J: TRBJ1-1; length: 12; V: TRBV28; CDR3: ASSPTGGNTEAF